This T cell receptor (beta chain) was documented in a study of shared clonotypes between healthy human individuals. Per the germline V gene, CDR1 is MDHEN and CDR2 is SYDVKM. Trimming at V came to 8 bases and at J to 5 bases, leaving 13 bases not matched to a gene. CDR3 length equals 18 residues. Clones were read by immunoSEQ multiplex PCR, and TCRdb kept only the in-frame ones, dropping some. The table shows some 300,000 clones, with about 70% occurring only once. The sample comprised memory CD4+ T cells sorted from blood. Subset defined: CD45RA-negative fraction. The TCR sequence derives from a man aged 25-45 years in good health. The J gene is TRBJ2-1, the V gene TRBV28, with 15 bases matching TRBD2. CDR3: CASGLGGLAGGPHNEQFF. In nucleotides, the CDR3 is TGTGCCAGCGGCCTAGGCGGACTAGCGGGAGGGCCCCACAATGAGCAGTTCTTC.